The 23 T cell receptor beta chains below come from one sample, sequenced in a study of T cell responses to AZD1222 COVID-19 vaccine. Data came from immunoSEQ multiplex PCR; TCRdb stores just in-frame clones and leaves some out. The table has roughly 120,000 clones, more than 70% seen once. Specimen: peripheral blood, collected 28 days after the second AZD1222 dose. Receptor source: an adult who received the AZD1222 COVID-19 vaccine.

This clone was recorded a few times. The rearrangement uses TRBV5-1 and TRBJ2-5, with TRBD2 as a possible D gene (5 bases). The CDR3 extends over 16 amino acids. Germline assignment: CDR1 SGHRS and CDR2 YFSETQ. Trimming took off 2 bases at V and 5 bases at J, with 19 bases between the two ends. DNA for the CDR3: TGCGCCAGCAGCTTCTCTAGCCAATCGGGTCGTGAGACCCAGTACTTC. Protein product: CASSFSSQSGRETQYF.

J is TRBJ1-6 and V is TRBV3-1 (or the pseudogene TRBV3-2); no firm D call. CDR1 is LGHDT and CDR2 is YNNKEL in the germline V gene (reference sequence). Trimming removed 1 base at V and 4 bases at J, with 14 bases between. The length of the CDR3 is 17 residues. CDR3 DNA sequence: TGTGCCAGCAGCCAAGCCCTCTGGGCGGCTTATAATTCACCCCTCCACTTT. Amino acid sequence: CASSQALWAAYNSPLHF.

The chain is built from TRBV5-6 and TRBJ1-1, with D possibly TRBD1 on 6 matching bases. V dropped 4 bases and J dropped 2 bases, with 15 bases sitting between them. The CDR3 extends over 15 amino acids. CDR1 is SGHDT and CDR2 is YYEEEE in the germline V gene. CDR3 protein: CASSRRTERNTEAFF. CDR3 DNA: TGTGCCAGCAGCCGCCGGACAGAACGCAACACTGAAGCTTTCTTT.

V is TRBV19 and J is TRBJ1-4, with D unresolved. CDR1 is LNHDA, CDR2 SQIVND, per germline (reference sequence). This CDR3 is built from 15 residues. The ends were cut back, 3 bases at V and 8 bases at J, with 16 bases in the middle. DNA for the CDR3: TGTGCCAGTAGTATTCCCGCGTATCGAGGGGAAAAACTGTTTTTT. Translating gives CASSIPAYRGEKLFF.

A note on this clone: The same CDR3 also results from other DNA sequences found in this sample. The CDR3 coding sequence is TGTGCCAGCAGTGGGGTTTCTAGCAATCAGCCCCAGCATTTT. Translating gives CASSGVSSNQPQHF. The chain couples TRBV6-2 or TRBV6-3 to TRBJ1-5; no clear D. Germline V lookup: CDR1 MNHEY, CDR2 SVGEGT. The V end was cut by 5 bases, the J end by 0 bases, with 8 bases between. This CDR3 spans 14 amino acids.

CDR3 bases: TGTGCCAGCAGCCCCCGGGACAGAAGTAGTTCACCCCTCCACTTT. It is translated as CASSPRDRSSSPLHF. This chain connects TRBV9 to TRBJ1-6, with 7 bases matching TRBD1. In germline, CDR1 is SGDLS, CDR2 YYNGEE. The V and J ends lost 4 bases and 9 bases, in that order; junction bases with no gene match: 10. The CDR3 has 15 amino acids.

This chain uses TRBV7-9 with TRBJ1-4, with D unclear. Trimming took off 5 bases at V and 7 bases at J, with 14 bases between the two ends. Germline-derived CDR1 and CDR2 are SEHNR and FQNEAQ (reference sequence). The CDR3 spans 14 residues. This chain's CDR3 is CASSGRGEGEKLFF. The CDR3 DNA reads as TGTGCCAGCAGCGGCCGGGGTGAGGGTGAAAAACTGTTTTTT.

The CDR3, as DNA: TGTGCCAGTGGCGGACAGACCTACGAGCAGTACTTC. Protein sequence: CASGGQTYEQYF. This chain uses TRBV19 with TRBJ2-7, with a possible D match to TRBD1 (6 bases). Germline loops: CDR1 LNHDA, CDR2 SQIVND (reference sequence). V gave up 8 bases and J gave up 2 bases, with 10 bases separating them. The CDR3 runs to 12 residues.

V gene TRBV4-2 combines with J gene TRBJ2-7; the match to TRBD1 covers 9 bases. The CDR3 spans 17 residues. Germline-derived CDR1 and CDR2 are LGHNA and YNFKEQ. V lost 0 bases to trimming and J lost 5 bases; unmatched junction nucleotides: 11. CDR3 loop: CASSQDSKGQGFHEQYF. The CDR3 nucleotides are TGTGCCAGCAGCCAAGATTCTAAGGGACAGGGATTCCACGAGCAGTACTTC.

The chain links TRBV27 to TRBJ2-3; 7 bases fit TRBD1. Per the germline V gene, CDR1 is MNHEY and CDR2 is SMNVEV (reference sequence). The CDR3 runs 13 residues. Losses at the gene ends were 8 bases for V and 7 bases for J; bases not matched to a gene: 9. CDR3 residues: CASRDRSSNTQYF. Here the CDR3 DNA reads TGTGCCAGCCGGGACAGATCCTCGAATACGCAGTATTTT.

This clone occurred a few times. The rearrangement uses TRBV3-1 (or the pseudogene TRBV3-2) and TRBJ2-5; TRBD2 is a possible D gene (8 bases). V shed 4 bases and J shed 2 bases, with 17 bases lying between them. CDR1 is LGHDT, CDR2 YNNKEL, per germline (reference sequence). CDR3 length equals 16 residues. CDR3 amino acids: CASSPQGGLVQETQYF. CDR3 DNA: TGTGCCAGCAGCCCTCAGGGGGGACTAGTGCAAGAGACCCAGTACTTC.

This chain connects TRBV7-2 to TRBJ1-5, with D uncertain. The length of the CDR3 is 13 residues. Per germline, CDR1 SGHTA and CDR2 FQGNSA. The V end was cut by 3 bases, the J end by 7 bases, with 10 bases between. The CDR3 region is CASSFRDSQPQHF. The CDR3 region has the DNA TGTGCCAGCAGCTTTAGGGATAGCCAGCCCCAGCATTTT.

CDR3 coding DNA: TGTGCCAGCAGTTCTTACGATGGCACTGAAGCTTTCTTT. Translated: CASSSYDGTEAFF. This chain links TRBV28 with TRBJ1-1; D unclear. This CDR3 comprises 13 residues. Looked up from germline, CDR1 is MDHEN and CDR2 is SYDVKM. The V and J ends lost 4 bases and 4 bases respectively, with 10 bases between them. The full variable domain, completed using reference TRBV28 and TRBJ1-1, is DVKVTQSSRYLVKRTGEKVFLECVQDMDHENMFWYRQDPGLGLRLIYFSYDVKMKEKGDIPEGYSVSREKKERFSLILESASTNQTSMYLCASSSYDGTEAFFGQGTRLTVV.

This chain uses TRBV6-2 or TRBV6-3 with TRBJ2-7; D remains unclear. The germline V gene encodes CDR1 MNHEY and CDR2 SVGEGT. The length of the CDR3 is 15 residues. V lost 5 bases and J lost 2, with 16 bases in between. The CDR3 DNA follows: TGTGCCAGCAGTACCTACTTTTTTGACCCCTACGAGCAGTACTTC. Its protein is CASSTYFFDPYEQYF.

As DNA, the CDR3 is TGTGCCAGCAGCTCCCGACAGGGGGATTCACCCCTCCACTTT. Translating it yields CASSSRQGDSPLHF. This chain uses TRBV9 with TRBJ1-6; the match to TRBD1 covers 9 bases. The CDR3 runs to 14 residues. CDR1 is SGDLS, CDR2 YYNGEE, per germline. J was trimmed by 8 bases and V by 4 bases; bases with no gene match: 4.

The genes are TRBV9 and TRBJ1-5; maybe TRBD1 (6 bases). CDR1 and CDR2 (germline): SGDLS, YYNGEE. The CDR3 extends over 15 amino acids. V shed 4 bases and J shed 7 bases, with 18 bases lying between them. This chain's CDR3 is CASSPHNTGYQPQHF. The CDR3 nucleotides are TGTGCCAGCAGCCCCCACAATACAGGGTACCAGCCCCAGCATTTT.

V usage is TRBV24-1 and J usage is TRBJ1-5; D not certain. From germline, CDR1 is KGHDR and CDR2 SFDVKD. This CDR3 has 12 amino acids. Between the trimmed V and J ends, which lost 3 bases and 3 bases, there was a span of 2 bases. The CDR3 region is CATSDTNQPQHF. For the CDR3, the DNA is TGTGCCACCAGTGATACCAATCAGCCCCAGCATTTT.

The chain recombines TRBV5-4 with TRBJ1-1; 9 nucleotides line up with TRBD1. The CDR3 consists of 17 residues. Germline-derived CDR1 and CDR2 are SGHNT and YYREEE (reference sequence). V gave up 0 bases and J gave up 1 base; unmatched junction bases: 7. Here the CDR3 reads CASSLAYRGLENTEAFF. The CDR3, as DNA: TGTGCCAGCAGCTTGGCATACAGGGGGCTGGAGAACACTGAAGCTTTCTTT.

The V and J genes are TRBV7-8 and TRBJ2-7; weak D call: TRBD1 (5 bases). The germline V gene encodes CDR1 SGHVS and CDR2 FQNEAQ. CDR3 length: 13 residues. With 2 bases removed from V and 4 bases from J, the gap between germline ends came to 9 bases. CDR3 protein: CASSLPGRYEQYF. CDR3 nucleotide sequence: TGTGCCAGCAGCTTACCAGGGCGGTACGAGCAGTACTTC.

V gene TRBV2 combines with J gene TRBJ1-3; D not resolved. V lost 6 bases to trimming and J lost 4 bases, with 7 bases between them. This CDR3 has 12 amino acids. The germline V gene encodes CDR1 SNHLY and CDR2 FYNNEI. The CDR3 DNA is TGTGCCAGCAGCCGGGAAGGAAACACCATATATTTT. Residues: CASSREGNTIYF.

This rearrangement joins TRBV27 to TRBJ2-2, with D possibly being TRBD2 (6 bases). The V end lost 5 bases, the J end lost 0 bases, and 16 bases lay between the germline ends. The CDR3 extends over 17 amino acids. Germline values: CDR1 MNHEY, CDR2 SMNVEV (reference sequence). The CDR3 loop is CASSEQWGVTNTGELFF. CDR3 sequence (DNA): TGTGCCAGCAGTGAGCAGTGGGGGGTAACGAACACCGGGGAGCTGTTTTTT.

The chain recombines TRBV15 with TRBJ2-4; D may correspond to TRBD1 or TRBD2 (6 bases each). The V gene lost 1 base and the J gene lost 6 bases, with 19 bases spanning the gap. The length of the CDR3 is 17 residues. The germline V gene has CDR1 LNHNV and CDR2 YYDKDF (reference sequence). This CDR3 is CATSRGGISQGLNIQYF. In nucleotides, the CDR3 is TGTGCCACCAGCAGAGGGGGGATTTCACAGGGACTAAACATTCAGTACTTC.

CDR3 bases: TGTGCCAGCAGTCGGAATACGAACACTGAAGCTTTCTTT. Translation: CASSRNTNTEAFF. This chain links TRBV6-6 with TRBJ1-1; no reliable D call. Trimming cost V 5 bases and J 1 base, with 8 bases left between them. CDR1 MNHNY and CDR2 SVGAGI come from the germline V gene (reference sequence). CDR3 size: 13 residues.